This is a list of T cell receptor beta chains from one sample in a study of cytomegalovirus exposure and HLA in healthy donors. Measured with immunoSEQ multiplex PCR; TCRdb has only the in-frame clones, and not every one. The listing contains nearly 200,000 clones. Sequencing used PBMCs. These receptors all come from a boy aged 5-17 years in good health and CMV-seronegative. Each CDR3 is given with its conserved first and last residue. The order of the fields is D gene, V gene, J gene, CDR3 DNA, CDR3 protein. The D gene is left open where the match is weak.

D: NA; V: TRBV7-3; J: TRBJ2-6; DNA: TGTGCCAGCAGCTCCGGCTCTGGGGCCAACGTCCTGACTTTC; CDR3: CASSSGSGANVLTF
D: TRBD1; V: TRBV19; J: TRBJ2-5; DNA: TGTGCCAGTAGTTGGGGGACAGGGGCTCCAGAGACCCAGTACTTC; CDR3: CASSWGTGAPETQYF
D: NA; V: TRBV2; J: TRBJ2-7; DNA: TGTGCCAGCAGCGCCCCCGGGGGGCTCTACGAGCAGTACTTC; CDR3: CASSAPGGLYEQYF
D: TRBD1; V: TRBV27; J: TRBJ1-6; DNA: TGTGCCAGCAGCCCGGACAGGGGAAACTCACCCCTCCACTTT; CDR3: CASSPDRGNSPLHF
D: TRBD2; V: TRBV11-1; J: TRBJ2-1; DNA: TGTGCCAGCAGCTACAGATCGGGACTAGCGGGGGGGCCGAGTGAGCAGTTCTTC; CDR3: CASSYRSGLAGGPSEQFF
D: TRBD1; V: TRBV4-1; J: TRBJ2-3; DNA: TGCGCCAGCAGCCACCAACCGGGACAGGGCGGTAGGAGCACAGATACGCAGTATTTT; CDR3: CASSHQPGQGGRSTDTQYF
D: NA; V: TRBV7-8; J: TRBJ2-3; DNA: TGTGCCAGCAGCAGGTCGGCTAGCGCGGCAGATACGCAGTATTTT; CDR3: CASSRSASAADTQYF
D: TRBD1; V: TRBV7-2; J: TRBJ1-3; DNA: TGTGCCAGCAGCTCCACAGGGGCTGGAAACACCATATATTTT; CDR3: CASSSTGAGNTIYF
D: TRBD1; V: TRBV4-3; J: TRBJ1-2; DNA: TGCGCCAGCAGCCAATCCCCCGACAGGGAAAACTATGGCTACACCTTC; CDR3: CASSQSPDRENYGYTF
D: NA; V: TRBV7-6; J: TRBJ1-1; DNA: TGTGCCAGCAGCTTACAAGCGGACTCGCTCACTGAAGCTTTCTTT; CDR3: CASSLQADSLTEAFF
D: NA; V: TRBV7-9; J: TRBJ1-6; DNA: TGTGCCAGCAGCGAGAGGGCCGGTATTTCACCCCTCCACTTT; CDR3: CASSERAGISPLHF
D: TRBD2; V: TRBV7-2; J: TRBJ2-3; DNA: TGTGCCAGCAGCTTAGATGCGGGGGGGGTGCGAGATACGCAGTATTTT; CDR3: CASSLDAGGVRDTQYF
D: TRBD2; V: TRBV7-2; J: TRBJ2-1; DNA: TGTGCCAGCAGCCTGAGTGGTAGCGGGTACAATGAGCAGTTCTTC; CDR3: CASSLSGSGYNEQFF
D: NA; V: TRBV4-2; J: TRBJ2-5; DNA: TGTGCCAGCAGCCAAGCCGCAGGAGGGTCGGAGGAGACCCAGTACTTC; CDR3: CASSQAAGGSEETQYF
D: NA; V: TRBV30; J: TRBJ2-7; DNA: TGTGCCTTCCAGATGAGTAGCGGCCCCTACGAGCAGTACTTC; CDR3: CAFQMSSGPYEQYF
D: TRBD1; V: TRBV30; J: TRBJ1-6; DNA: TGTGCCTGGAGGGGGACAGGGGGATCACCCCTCCACTTT; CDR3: CAWRGTGGSPLHF
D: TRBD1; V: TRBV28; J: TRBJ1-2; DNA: TGTGCCAGCAACCCGGACAGGGGGTATGGCTATGGCTACACCTTC; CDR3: CASNPDRGYGYGYTF
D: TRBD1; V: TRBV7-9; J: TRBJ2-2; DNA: TGTGCCGGCAGCATAACCGGGACAGGCGCCGGGGAGCTGTTTTTT; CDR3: CAGSITGTGAGELFF
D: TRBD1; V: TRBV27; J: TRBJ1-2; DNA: TGTGCCAGCAGTCCCGGGACAGTCTATGGCTACACCTTC; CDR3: CASSPGTVYGYTF
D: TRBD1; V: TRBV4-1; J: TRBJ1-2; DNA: TGCGCCAGCAGCTCACTGACAGGGGGCGGGGGCTACACCTTC; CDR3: CASSSLTGGGGYTF
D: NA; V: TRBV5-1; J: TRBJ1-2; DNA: TGCGCCAGCAGCTGGACAGCCTCTGACGGCTACACCTTC; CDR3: CASSWTASDGYTF
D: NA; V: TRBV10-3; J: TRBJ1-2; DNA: TGCGCCATCAGTGAGTCAACAGCATATGGCTACACCTTC; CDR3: CAISESTAYGYTF
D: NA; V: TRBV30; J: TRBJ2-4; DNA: TGTGCCTGGAGTGCTCGACAGCCTAAAAACATTCAGTACTTC; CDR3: CAWSARQPKNIQYF
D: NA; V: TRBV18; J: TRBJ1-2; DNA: TGTGCCAGCTCACCAGACTCGCTCTATGGCTACACCTTC; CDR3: CASSPDSLYGYTF
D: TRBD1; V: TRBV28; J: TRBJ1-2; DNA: TGTGCCAGCAGTTCAATGACAGGGCGATATGGCTACACCTTC; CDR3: CASSSMTGRYGYTF
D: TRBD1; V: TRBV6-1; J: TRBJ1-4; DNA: TGTGCCAGCAGGGGACAGAGGGGGAGTAATGAAAAACTGTTTTTT; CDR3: CASRGQRGSNEKLFF
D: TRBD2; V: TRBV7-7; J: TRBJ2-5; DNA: TGTGCTAGCAGCACATCACGGAGCGGGGTAGAGACCCAGTACTTC; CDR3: CASSTSRSGVETQYF
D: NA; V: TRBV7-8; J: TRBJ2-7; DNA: TGTGCCAGCAGCGTAGTCAGGGTTTCTTCCTACGAGCAGTACTTC; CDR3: CASSVVRVSSYEQYF
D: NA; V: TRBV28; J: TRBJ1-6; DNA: TGTGCCAGCAGTTCCTCCTCGGGGGTGAGTTCACCCCTCCACTTT; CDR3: CASSSSSGVSSPLHF
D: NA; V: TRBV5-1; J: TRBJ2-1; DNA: TGCGCCAGCAGACTGATGACAGAGGCCTACAATGAGCAGTTCTTC; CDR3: CASRLMTEAYNEQFF
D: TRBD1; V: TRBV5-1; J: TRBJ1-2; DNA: TGCGCCAGCAGCTTGGAGGCAGGGGGCGACTACACCTTC; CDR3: CASSLEAGGDYTF
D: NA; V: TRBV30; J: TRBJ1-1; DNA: TGTGCCTGGAGGGGCTACACTGAAGCTTTCTTT; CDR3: CAWRGYTEAFF
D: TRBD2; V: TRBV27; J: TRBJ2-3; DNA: TGTGCCAGCAGCCCTCGGGAGGTCGCTCGCACAGATACGCAGTATTTT; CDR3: CASSPREVARTDTQYF
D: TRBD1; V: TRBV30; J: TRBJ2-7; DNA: TGTGCCTGGAAAGGGACAGGACCTTACGAGCAGTACTTC; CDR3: CAWKGTGPYEQYF
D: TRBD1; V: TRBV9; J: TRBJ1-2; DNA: TGTGCCAGCAGCTACGACAGGGGTGGGGCCTATGGCTACACCTTC; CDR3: CASSYDRGGAYGYTF
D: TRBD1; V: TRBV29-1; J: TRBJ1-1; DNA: TGCAGCGCTGGACAGGGAGGAAACACTGAAGCTTTCTTT; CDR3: CSAGQGGNTEAFF
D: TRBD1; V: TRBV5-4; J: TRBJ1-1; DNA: TGTGCCAGCAGCTGGACAGGGCGGGACACTGAAGCTTTCTTT; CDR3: CASSWTGRDTEAFF
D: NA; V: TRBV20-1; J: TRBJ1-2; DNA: TGCAGTGCTCACCGGTTTGGCTACACCTTC; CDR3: CSAHRFGYTF
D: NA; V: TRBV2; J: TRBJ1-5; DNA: TGTGCCAGCGGTAGGGACACCGGGCAGCCCCAGCATTTT; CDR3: CASGRDTGQPQHF
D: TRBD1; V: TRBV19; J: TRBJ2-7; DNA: TGTGCCAGTAGTATAGCTTCCGGGACAGGGGGCTACGAGCAGTACTTC; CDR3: CASSIASGTGGYEQYF
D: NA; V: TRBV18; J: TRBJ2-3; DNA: TGTGCCAGCTCACCGGGACTCCGCACAGATACGCAGTATTTT; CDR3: CASSPGLRTDTQYF
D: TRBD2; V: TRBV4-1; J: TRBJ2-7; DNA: TGCGCCAGCAGCCAACCGACTAGCCCTCTATATTACGAGCAGTACTTC; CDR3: CASSQPTSPLYYEQYF
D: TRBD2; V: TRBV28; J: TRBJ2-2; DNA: TGTGCCAGCAGAAACCGGGGACTAGCGAACACCGGGGAGCTGTTTTTT; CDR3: CASRNRGLANTGELFF
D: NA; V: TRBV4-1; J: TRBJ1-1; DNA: TGCGCCAGCAGCCATTATGACAGGTTTGAAGCTTTCTTT; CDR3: CASSHYDRFEAFF
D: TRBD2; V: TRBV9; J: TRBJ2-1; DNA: TGTGCCAGCAGCGTAGCGAGCGGGGGAGGGGAGCAGTTCTTC; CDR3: CASSVASGGGEQFF
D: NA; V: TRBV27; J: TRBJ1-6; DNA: TGTGCCAGCAGTTTCCGGGGTTCACCCCTCCACTTT; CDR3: CASSFRGSPLHF
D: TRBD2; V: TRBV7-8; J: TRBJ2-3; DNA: TGTGCCAGCAGCTTACGGGGAGCGTCGGGGGGGCGAGATACGCAGTATTTT; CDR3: CASSLRGASGGRDTQYF
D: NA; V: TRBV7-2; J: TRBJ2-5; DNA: TGTGCCAGCAGCTTTGGTCAGCAAGAGACCCAGTACTTC; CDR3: CASSFGQQETQYF
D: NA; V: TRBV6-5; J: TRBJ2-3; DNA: TGTGCCAGCACCAGGTGGCCCCTCACAGATACGCAGTATTTT; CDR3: CASTRWPLTDTQYF
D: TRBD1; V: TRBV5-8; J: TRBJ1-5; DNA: TGTGCCAGCACCAGGGGAACAGGGGTAGACAATCAGCCCCAGCATTTT; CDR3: CASTRGTGVDNQPQHF
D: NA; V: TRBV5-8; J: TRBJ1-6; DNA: TGTGCCAGCAGCTGGACCCGGGGGGGAAAGGCACCCCTCCACTTT; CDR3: CASSWTRGGKAPLHF
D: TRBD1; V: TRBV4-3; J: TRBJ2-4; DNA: TGCGCCAGCAGCCAGGGGACAGGGGCCGAAAACATTCAGTACTTC; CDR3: CASSQGTGAENIQYF
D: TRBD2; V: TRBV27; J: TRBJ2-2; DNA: TGTGCCAGCAGCCCTAAACCGGGACTAGTCTCCGGGGAGCTGTTTTTT; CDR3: CASSPKPGLVSGELFF
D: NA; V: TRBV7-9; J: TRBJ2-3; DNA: TGTGCCAGCAGCTCCCCCCGGGGGGCCAGCACAGATACGCAGTATTTT; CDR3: CASSSPRGASTDTQYF
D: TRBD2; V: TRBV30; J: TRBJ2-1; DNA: TGTGCCTGGACCTCCGGGGGGTACAATGAGCAGTTCTTC; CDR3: CAWTSGGYNEQFF
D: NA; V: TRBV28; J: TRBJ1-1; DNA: TGTGCCAGCAGTCCCAGAACTGAAGCTTTCTTT; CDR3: CASSPRTEAFF
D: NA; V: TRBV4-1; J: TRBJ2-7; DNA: TGCGCCAGCAGCCAAGGCGTATCCGGAGACTACGAGCAGTACTTC; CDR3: CASSQGVSGDYEQYF
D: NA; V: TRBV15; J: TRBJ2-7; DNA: TGTGCCACCAGCAGAGATGGGGGGACCGGACCCTACGAGCAGTACTTC; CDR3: CATSRDGGTGPYEQYF